This T cell receptor beta chain was recovered during a study of T-cell memory formation after mild COVID-19. CDR1 is SSHAT, CDR2 FNYEAQ, per germline (reference sequence). CDR3 length: 15 amino acids. Notes on this clonotype: Antigen: not known. The junction departs from germline at one end; a sequencing error may be responsible.

Study-wide findings and caveats: Later expanders leaned CD4+, whereas day 15 to 85 contracting clones were balanced CD4/CD8. Most CD4+ clones that shrank were in CM and EM, while CD8+ ones turned up in EMRA.

5'RACE with constant-segment primers built TCRalpha and TCRbeta cDNA libraries with UMIs. Each CDR3 protein gets one entry after TCRdb re-called the 5' RACE reads with MiXCR. The table records around 370,000 distinct CDR3 sequences, more than 20% of them present only once. This clonotype was obtained from an adult woman who had mild COVID-19 (a few samples of this study predate the infection). Cell type and time point are not known. Sequenced: PBMCs or a T cell subset sorted from them (not recorded which). The chain uses TRBV7-7 and TRBJ2-1, with D perhaps TRBD2 (5 bases). CDR3 amino acids: CASSLGAVSYNEQFF. The CDR3 region has the DNA TGTGCTAGCAGCTTAGGAGCGGTTTCCTACAATGAGCAGTTCTTC.